The rows below give T cell receptor beta chains drawn from one sample of a study of blood T cell repertoires in COVID-19. Clones were sequenced by immunoSEQ multiplex PCR, and TCRdb holds only the in-frame ones, with some missing. The sample includes almost 400,000 clones, around nine tenths seen only once; the top ten take about 1.8%. Sequencing was done on a sample of PBMCs or T cells enriched from blood (not recorded which). The receptors were sampled from a woman aged 25 to 39 who had recovered from COVID-19. The CDR3 runs from the conserved cysteine through the conserved F or W. Each record gives: D gene, clone size, J gene, V gene, CDR3 DNA, CDR3 protein. The D gene is left open where the match is weak. Clone size is shown for a subset of rows, as once, few, many or a class of expanded clone.

- - TRBJ2-1 TRBV5-8 TGTGCCAGCAGCTTGACAGGGCCAAGGGGGTTCTTC CASSLTGPRGFF
TRBD1 few TRBJ1-3 TRBV7-2 TGTGCCAGCAGCCCCGGGACAGGTCGGGGCGGAAACACCATATATTTT CASSPGTGRGGNTIYF
TRBD1 - TRBJ1-6 TRBV7-9 TGTGCCAGCAGCTCAGGACAGGGTTCGTTCTCACCCCTCCACTTT CASSSGQGSFSPLHF
- - TRBJ1-4 TRBV25-1 TGTGCCAGTACCGGGGTCTACGTTGAAAAACTGTTTTTT CASTGVYVEKLFF
- - TRBJ2-7 TRBV29-1 TGCAGCGTTGAATCCTCAGGGGTACCCTACGAGCAGTACTTC CSVESSGVPYEQYF
- - TRBJ2-1 TRBV24-1 TGTGCCACCCGGGGGGCTGGTGACAATGAGCAGTTCTTC CATRGAGDNEQFF
- - TRBJ1-1 TRBV5-1 TGCGCCAGCAGCTTGTCGAACAGATTCTCTGAAGCTTTCTTT CASSLSNRFSEAFF
TRBD1 - TRBJ1-2 TRBV19 TGTGCCAGTAGTATAGTTAAGACAGGGAACTATGGCTACACCTTC CASSIVKTGNYGYTF
- - TRBJ1-2 TRBV28 TGTGCCAGCCGACTCCCCCAGAACTATGGCTACACCTTC CASRLPQNYGYTF
- - TRBJ2-7 TRBV11-3 TGTGCCAGCAGCTTTTCGTTCGGGGAGCAGTACTTC CASSFSFGEQYF
- - TRBJ1-4 TRBV6-2/TRBV6-3 TGTGCCAGCAGTTCAGCGATAAATGAAAAACTGTTTTTT CASSSAINEKLFF
- - TRBJ2-3 TRBV18 TGTGCCAGCCTGGAAAGCGGAAGCACAGATACGCAGTATTTT CASLESGSTDTQYF
TRBD2 - TRBJ2-7 TRBV10-3 TGTGCCACAACTGGACTAGCTGGTTCGTACGAGCAGTACTTC CATTGLAGSYEQYF
- - TRBJ1-4 TRBV18 TGTGCCAGCTCACCACCGGGACTTAATGAAAAACTGTTTTTT CASSPPGLNEKLFF
TRBD1 - TRBJ1-1 TRBV25-1 TGTGCCAGCAGCCCCGCCGGGACAGGCCTAATGAACACTGAAGCTTTCTTT CASSPAGTGLMNTEAFF
TRBD1 - TRBJ1-1 TRBV27 TGTGCCAGCCAGGACAGGTCTGAAGCTTTCTTT CASQDRSEAFF
TRBD1 - TRBJ2-3 TRBV28 TGTGCCAGCAGTAGGACAGGGGAATTCAGTAATACGCAGTATTTT CASSRTGEFSNTQYF
- - TRBJ1-1 TRBV30 TGTGCCTGGACTGGACAGCCGAACACTGAAGCTTTCTTT CAWTGQPNTEAFF
- - TRBJ2-3 TRBV4-2 TGTGCCAGCAGCCAAGGACTAGAGCAAGATACGCAGTATTTT CASSQGLEQDTQYF